The present entry profiles one TCR beta chain with its context. Regarding time point: peripheral blood 6 weeks after treatment start. Urothelial carcinoma in patients was locally advanced or metastatic. This sample is drawn from a study of PD-L1 blockade in urothelial cancer. In the study overall: Patients went on atezolizumab at some point between 2013 and 2015, receiving 1,200 mg intravenously every 3 weeks. Enrolled patients had been treated previously with 0 to 3 chemotherapy regimens.

Germline V CDR1 and CDR2: SGHTA, FQGNSA. The CDR3 loop spans 13 amino acids. Trimming took 5 bases from V and 3 from J, leaving 10 bases between them. Templates that were synthetic TCR analogs were spiked into each PCR. Measured with immunoSEQ multiplex PCR; TCRdb has only the in-frame clones, and not every one. The sample has more than 60,000 clones, 88% seen once. The rearrangement uses TRBV7-2 and TRBJ1-2; D remains ambiguous. The sequences come from PBMCs, collected around atezolizumab (anti-PD-L1) treatment. This receptor was identified in a man aged 55 to 69 with urothelial cancer. The CDR3 sequence: CASSAYRDYGYTF. In DNA, the CDR3 is TGTGCCAGCAGCGCCTATCGGGACTATGGCTACACCTTC. The full variable domain, its missing parts supplied by reference TRBV7-2 and TRBJ1-2, is GAGVSQSPSNKVTEKGKDVELRCDPISGHTALYWYRQSLGQGLEFLIYFQGNSAPDKSGLPSDRFSAERTGGSVSTLTIQRTQQEDSAVYLCASSAYRDYGYTFGSGTRLTVV.